The 30 T cell receptor beta chains in this list originate from one sample, sequenced in a study of cytomegalovirus exposure and HLA in healthy donors. Primers included in the PCR were 60 Vbeta and 13 Jbeta primers. TCRdb keeps only in-frame clones here, not all; method: immunoSEQ multiplex PCR. Altogether roughly 200,000 clones are present, approximately 82% being singletons, with the ten largest covering 0.63%. The sequenced material came from PBMCs. The receptors stem from a man aged 18 to 29 in good health and CMV-seronegative.

In this sample, this clone turned up once. The genes are TRBV5-1 and TRBJ2-1, with D tentatively TRBD2 (5 bases). Germline V CDR1 and CDR2: SGHRS, YFSETQ. There are 15 residues in the CDR3. The V end lost 1 base, the J end lost 0 bases, and 8 bases lay between the germline ends. The CDR3 sequence: CASSLRGSSYNEQFF. In DNA form, the CDR3 reads TGCGCCAGCAGCTTGCGGGGTAGCTCCTACAATGAGCAGTTCTTC.

The chain uses TRBV5-1 and TRBJ2-7; TRBD2 matches at 9 bases. The CDR3 spans 17 residues. Germline values: CDR1 SGHRS, CDR2 YFSETQ. V lost 0 bases and J lost 2; bases outside the gene matches: 9. This CDR3 is CASSLGLAAFDPYEQYF. The CDR3, as DNA: TGCGCCAGCAGCTTGGGACTAGCGGCCTTCGACCCCTACGAGCAGTACTTC. Looking up the rest from reference TRBV5-1 and TRBJ2-7 gives the full variable domain: KAGVTQTPRYLIKTRGQQVTLSCSPISGHRSVSWYQQTPGQGLQFLFEYFSETQRNKGNFPGRFSGRQFSNSRSEMNVSTLELGDSALYLCASSLGLAAFDPYEQYFGPGTRLTVT.

The V call is TRBV5-1, the J call TRBJ1-4; 7 nucleotides match TRBD1. Looked up from germline, CDR1 is SGHRS and CDR2 is YFSETQ. CDR3 length: 14 amino acids. The trim removed 0 bases at V and 7 bases at J, leaving 3 bases unmatched. CDR3 DNA: TGCGCCAGCAGCTTGGAGGGGGCCAGTGAAAAACTGTTTTTT. This translates into CASSLEGASEKLFF.

The J gene is TRBJ1-3, the V gene TRBV5-1; D is unresolved. V lost 4 bases and J 2 bases, leaving 13 bases between the germline ends. Germline V gene sequence: CDR1 SGHRS, CDR2 YFSETQ. This CDR3 contains 15 residues. The CDR3 DNA reads TGCGCCAGCAGCCCCCGAACAGATACTGGAAACACCATATATTTT. Translation gives CASSPRTDTGNTIYF. The whole variable domain, remainder taken from reference TRBV5-1 and TRBJ1-3, is KAGVTQTPRYLIKTRGQQVTLSCSPISGHRSVSWYQQTPGQGLQFLFEYFSETQRNKGNFPGRFSGRQFSNSRSEMNVSTLELGDSALYLCASSPRTDTGNTIYFGEGSWLTVV.

This clone occurred a few times. The germline gene is not matched at one end of the junction; a read error may be the cause. This sequence joins TRBV28 and TRBJ1-1, with D perhaps TRBD1 (5 bases). This CDR3 region has 15 residues. Germline V CDR1 and CDR2: MDHEN, SYDVKM. The CDR3 region has the DNA TGTGCCAGCAGTCTATGGACAAGGAATCCCACTGAAGCTTTCTTT. Protein product: CASSLWTRNPTEAFF.

The rearrangement joins TRBV28 to TRBJ2-1, with TRBD2 matching 15 bases. Per germline, CDR1 MDHEN and CDR2 SYDVKM. Unmatched junction bases numbered 4, after V lost 7 bases and J lost 0 bases. The CDR3 extends over 17 amino acids. CDR3 sequence (DNA): TGTGCCAGCAACGGACTAGCGGGAGGGCCCTCCTACAATGAGCAGTTCTTC. Translation: CASNGLAGGPSYNEQFF.

The chain couples TRBV18 to TRBJ1-3; TRBD1 matches 7 bases. From germline, CDR1 is KGHSH and CDR2 LQKENI. This CDR3 has 16 residues. Losses at the gene ends were 4 bases for V and 0 bases for J; bases not matched to a gene: 6. CDR3 loop: CASSLPGTVSGNTIYF. DNA for the CDR3: TGTGCCAGCTCACTTCCAGGGACAGTCTCTGGAAACACCATATATTTT.

The chain carries TRBV5-1 and TRBJ1-5; 7 bases align to TRBD1. The J segment lost 0 bases and the V segment lost 4 bases, leaving 13 bases of the junction unmatched. Germline CDR1 reads SGHRS; CDR2 reads YFSETQ. The CDR3 is 18 residues long. CDR3 in amino acids: CASSPTGQIINSNQPQHF. CDR3 sequence (DNA): TGCGCCAGCAGCCCAACGGGACAGATAATTAATAGCAATCAGCCCCAGCATTTT.

The V gene is TRBV28, the J gene TRBJ2-3; 9 bases agree with TRBD2. This CDR3 spans 15 amino acids. CDR1 MDHEN and CDR2 SYDVKM come from the germline V gene. J gave up 0 bases and V 5 bases, and 3 bases lay outside the gene matches. The CDR3 sequence: CASSGLATSTDTQYF. The DNA of the CDR3 is TGTGCCAGCAGTGGACTAGCGACTAGCACAGATACGCAGTATTTT.

V is TRBV30 and J is TRBJ2-1, with TRBD2 identical over 16 bases. The CDR3 sequence is 17 residues long. With 3 bases clipped from V and 1 base from J, the junction kept 3 bases outside the gene matches. Germline V CDR1 and CDR2: GTSNPN, SVGIG (reference sequence). In DNA, the CDR3 is TGTGCCTGGAGGGGGACTAGCGGGAGGGTATCCTACAATGAGCAGTTCTTC. This sequence encodes CAWRGTSGRVSYNEQFF.

J is TRBJ1-5 and V is TRBV15; tentatively, D is TRBD1 (6 bases). V was shortened by 0 bases and J by 4 bases, with 13 bases between the two germline ends. The CDR3 is 16 residues long. Germline V lookup: CDR1 LNHNV, CDR2 YYDKDF (reference sequence). CDR3 nucleotide sequence: TGTGCCACCAGCAGAGATCTTGTGGGGGCAAATCAGCCCCAGCATTTT. Amino acid sequence: CATSRDLVGANQPQHF.

The chain joins TRBV30 to TRBJ2-3, with D maybe TRBD2 (5 bases). The CDR3 runs 16 residues. V was shortened by 0 bases and J by 1 base, with 14 bases between the two germline ends. Germline values: CDR1 GTSNPN, CDR2 SVGIG (reference sequence). CDR3 DNA: TGTGCCTGGAGTGTACCCAGGACTTTTGGCACAGATACGCAGTATTTT. It encodes CAWSVPRTFGTDTQYF.

There are a few counts of this clone. This chain connects TRBV5-1 to TRBJ2-3, with D perhaps matching TRBD1 (6 bases). CDR1 SGHRS and CDR2 YFSETQ come from the germline V gene. The V and J ends lost 4 bases and 7 bases respectively, with 13 bases between them. CDR3 length: 13 residues. CDR3 coding DNA: TGCGCCAGCAGCCCCGGACAGACCTATACGCAGTATTTT. The encoded protein is CASSPGQTYTQYF.

V is TRBV16 and J is TRBJ1-4, with a tentative D call TRBD1 (5 bases). The length of the CDR3 is 16 residues. Trimming stripped 2 bases from V and 2 bases from J, with 12 bases between. Germline CDR1 is KGHSY and CDR2 is FQNENV. DNA for the CDR3: TGTGCCAGCAGCCAACGCTCAGGGTTCACTAATGAAAAACTGTTTTTT. Translating it yields CASSQRSGFTNEKLFF.

The chain links TRBV6-5 to TRBJ2-3; D gene ambiguous. Germline V gene data show CDR1 as MNHEY and CDR2 as SVGAGI. V lost 4 bases and J 0 bases, leaving 5 bases between the germline ends. This CDR3 contains 13 residues. CDR3 in amino acids: CASSSISTDTQYF. In DNA form, the CDR3 reads TGTGCCAGCAGTTCCATTAGCACAGATACGCAGTATTTT.

In this sample, this clone turned up a few times. The chain joins TRBV5-4 to TRBJ1-4; a weak D match, TRBD1 (6 bases). The CDR3 has 14 residues. Germline V lookup: CDR1 SGHNT, CDR2 YYREEE (reference sequence). The V end lost 2 bases, the J end lost 8 bases, and 13 bases lay between the germline ends. Here the CDR3 reads CASSFFGGLEKLFF. The CDR3 coding sequence is TGTGCCAGCAGCTTCTTCGGGGGGCTGGAAAAACTGTTTTTT.

The table lists this clone with a count of one. V usage is TRBV28 and J usage is TRBJ2-7; 11 bases map to TRBD2. V trimming: 5 bases; J trimming: 7 bases; junction bases outside the gene matches: 7. Germline values: CDR1 MDHEN, CDR2 SYDVKM. The CDR3 loop spans 14 amino acids. CDR3 in amino acids: CASSRLAGRREQYF. The CDR3 bases are TGTGCCAGCAGTCGACTAGCGGGGCGTAGGGAGCAGTACTTC.

To note about this clone: Other DNA sequences of this sample code for an identical CDR3. The V gene is TRBV7-2, the J gene TRBJ1-3; the match to TRBD1 covers 7 bases. J lost 4 bases, V lost 9 bases, and 9 bases had no gene match. This CDR3 has 14 amino acids. Germline V gene lookup returns CDR1 SGHTA and CDR2 FQGNSA. CDR3 sequence (DNA): TGTGCCAGTAGCCCCGACAGGGTCGGAAACACCATATATTTT. This encodes CASSPDRVGNTIYF.

The genes are TRBV30 and TRBJ2-1; D is undetermined. CDR1 is GTSNPN and CDR2 is SVGIG in the germline V gene (reference sequence). V gave up 2 bases and J gave up 7 bases, with 6 bases separating them. The CDR3 runs to 11 residues. The CDR3 region is CAWSSENEQFF. As DNA, the CDR3 is TGTGCCTGGAGTTCGGAGAATGAGCAGTTCTTC.

The CDR3 DNA follows: TGTGCCAGCAGCCATCCGGGACAGGGCCACGGGGAGCTGTTTTTT. Its protein is CASSHPGQGHGELFF. The chain employs TRBV14 and TRBJ2-2, with 9 bases matching TRBD1. The CDR3 runs to 15 residues. Germline loops: CDR1 SGHDN, CDR2 FVKESK. The trim removed 3 bases at V and 7 bases at J, leaving 6 bases unmatched.

This chain connects TRBV5-1 to TRBJ2-7; 10 bases agree with TRBD1. V was clipped by 1 base and J by 5 bases; unmatched bases: 9. CDR1 and CDR2 from the germline V gene are SGHRS and YFSETQ. The CDR3 spans 16 residues. The CDR3 bases are TGCGCCAGCAGCTTGTATGAGGGACAGGGGCTGGACGAGCAGTACTTC. It encodes CASSLYEGQGLDEQYF.

The chain uses TRBV7-9 and TRBJ2-1, with a tentative D call TRBD2 (5 bases). In germline, CDR1 is SEHNR, CDR2 FQNEAQ (reference sequence). V lost 1 base and J lost 12, with 7 bases in between. The CDR3 totals 11 residues. In nucleotides, the CDR3 is TGTGCCAGCAGCTTAGGCGGGCCGCAGTTCTTC. This translates into CASSLGGPQFF.

The chain employs TRBV9 and TRBJ1-2; D unclear. Trimming took 4 bases from V and 7 from J, leaving 11 bases between them. Germline V CDR1 and CDR2: SGDLS, YYNGEE. CDR3 length equals 12 residues. CDR3 DNA sequence: TGTGCCAGCAGCTCGGACTGGCCTGGCTACACCTTC. This codes for CASSSDWPGYTF.

V is TRBV13 and J is TRBJ1-2; D may be TRBD1 (5 bases). Germline-derived CDR1 and CDR2 are PRHDT and FYEKMQ (reference sequence). Trimming pared 1 base from V and 4 bases from J, leaving 16 bases between. This CDR3 comprises 16 residues. CDR3 region: CASSLAPQGLVYGYTF. Here the CDR3 DNA reads TGTGCCAGCAGCTTAGCCCCCCAGGGACTTGTCTATGGCTACACCTTC.

The V gene is TRBV7-3, the J gene TRBJ2-2; TRBD2 aligns across 14 bases. Germline assignment: CDR1 SGHTA and CDR2 FQGTGA. CDR3 length equals 16 residues. V shed 5 bases, J shed 8 bases, and the junction held 7 bases outside the gene matches. The CDR3 protein is CASSPGLAGVGGELFF. In nucleotides, the CDR3 is TGTGCCAGCAGCCCGGGACTAGCGGGAGTCGGTGGGGAGCTGTTTTTT.

The chain is built from TRBV28 and TRBJ2-5; D perhaps matches TRBD2 (5 bases). The closer fit of TRBJ2-7 to the DNA end suggests the J call may be wrong. Germline V CDR1 and CDR2: MDHEN, SYDVKM. This CDR3 has 14 amino acids. In DNA form, the CDR3 reads TGTGCCAGCAGTTTAGGCGGGTCACGCTACGAGCAGTACTTC. This encodes CASSLGGSRYEQYF.

The V gene is TRBV11-2, the J gene TRBJ2-1; 7 bases are a match to TRBD2. The CDR3 length is 14 residues. Germline V lookup: CDR1 SGHAT, CDR2 FQNNGV. The junction had 12 bases not matched to a gene; V was cut back by 11 bases and J by 5 bases. The CDR3: CAAGSGGWDNEQFF. Written as DNA, the CDR3 is TGTGCCGCAGGTTCGGGGGGTTGGGACAATGAGCAGTTCTTC.

The chain uses TRBV7-9 and TRBJ2-1; 12 bases map to TRBD1. The CDR3 contains 17 residues. Germline-derived CDR1 and CDR2 are SEHNR and FQNEAQ (reference sequence). V lost 3 bases, J lost 3 bases, and 6 bases stayed unmatched. The CDR3: CASSFYGTGGLYNEQFF. CDR3 DNA sequence: TGTGCCAGCAGCTTTTACGGGACAGGGGGCCTCTACAATGAGCAGTTCTTC.

This clone was found a few times. The J gene is TRBJ2-2, the V gene TRBV2; 11 bases fit TRBD2. The V segment lost 2 bases and the J segment 2 bases; nucleotides outside the gene matches: 1. Germline CDR1 SNHLY, CDR2 FYNNEI. CDR3 length: 16 residues. Here the CDR3 reads CASSERLAGNTGELFF. In DNA, the CDR3 is TGTGCCAGCAGTGAAAGACTAGCGGGAAACACCGGGGAGCTGTTTTTT.

This sequence joins TRBV19 and TRBJ2-1, with TRBD2 as a possible D gene (5 bases). V lost 5 bases and J lost 2, with 13 bases in between. Germline loops: CDR1 LNHDA, CDR2 SQIVND (reference sequence). The CDR3 totals 15 residues. CDR3 DNA: TGTGCCAGTAGTTCTAGCCTCGCGGCCTACAATGAGCAGTTCTTC. It specifies CASSSSLAAYNEQFF.